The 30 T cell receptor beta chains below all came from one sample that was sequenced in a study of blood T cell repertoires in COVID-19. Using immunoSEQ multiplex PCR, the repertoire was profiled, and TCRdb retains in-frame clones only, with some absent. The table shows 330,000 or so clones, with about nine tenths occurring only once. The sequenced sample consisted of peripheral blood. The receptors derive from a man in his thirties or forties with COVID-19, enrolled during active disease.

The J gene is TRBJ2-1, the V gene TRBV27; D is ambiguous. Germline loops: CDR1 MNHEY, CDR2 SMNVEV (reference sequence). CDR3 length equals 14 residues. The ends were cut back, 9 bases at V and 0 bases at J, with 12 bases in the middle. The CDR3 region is CASAPPSSYNEQFF. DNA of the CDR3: TGTGCCAGTGCACCCCCCAGCTCCTACAATGAGCAGTTCTTC.

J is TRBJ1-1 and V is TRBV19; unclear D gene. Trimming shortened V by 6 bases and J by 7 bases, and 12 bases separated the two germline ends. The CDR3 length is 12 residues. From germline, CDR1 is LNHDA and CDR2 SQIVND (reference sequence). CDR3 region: CASRSGVVEAFF. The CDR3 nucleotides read TGTGCCAGTAGGTCAGGCGTCGTTGAAGCTTTCTTT.

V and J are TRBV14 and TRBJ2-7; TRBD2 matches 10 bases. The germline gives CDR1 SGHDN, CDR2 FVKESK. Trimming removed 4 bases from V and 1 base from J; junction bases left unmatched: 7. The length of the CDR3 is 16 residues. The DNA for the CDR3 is TGTGCCAGCAGCCTCAGCGGGGGGGCCATATCCTACGAGCAGTACTTC. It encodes CASSLSGGAISYEQYF.

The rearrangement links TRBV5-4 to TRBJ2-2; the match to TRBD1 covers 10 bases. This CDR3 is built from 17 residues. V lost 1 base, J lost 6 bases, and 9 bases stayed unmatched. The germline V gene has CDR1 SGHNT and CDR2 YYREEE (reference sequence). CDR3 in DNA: TGTGCCAGCAGCTTGAGACAGGGGGCGCTTTATCCCGGGGAGCTGTTTTTT. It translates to CASSLRQGALYPGELFF.

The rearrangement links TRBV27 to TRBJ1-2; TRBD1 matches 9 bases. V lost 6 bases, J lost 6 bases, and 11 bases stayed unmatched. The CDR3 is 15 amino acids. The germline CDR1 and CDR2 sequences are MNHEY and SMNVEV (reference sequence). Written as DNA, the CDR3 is TGTGCCAGCAGAATACAGGGGGCTAGAGTCCATGGCTACACCTTC. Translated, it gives CASRIQGARVHGYTF.

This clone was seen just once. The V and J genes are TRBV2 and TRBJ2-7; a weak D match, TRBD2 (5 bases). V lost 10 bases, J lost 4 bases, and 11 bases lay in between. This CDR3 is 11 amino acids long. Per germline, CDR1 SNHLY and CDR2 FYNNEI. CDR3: CATGELYEQYF. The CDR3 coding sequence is TGTGCCACCGGGGAGCTTTACGAGCAGTACTTC. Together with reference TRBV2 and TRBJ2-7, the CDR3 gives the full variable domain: EPEVTQTPSHQVTQMGQEVILRCVPISNHLYFYWYRQILGQKVEFLVSFYNNEISEKSEIFDDQFSVERPDGSNFTLKIRSTKLEDSAMYFCATGELYEQYFGPGTRLTVT.

The CDR3, as DNA: TGCGCCAGCAGCCAAGGCCCGGGACAGGGGGCGTTAGCTTTCTTT. It specifies CASSQGPGQGALAFF. This chain links TRBV4-3 with TRBJ1-1; 12 nucleotides line up with TRBD1. The germline V gene encodes CDR1 LGHNA and CDR2 YSLEER. V lost 1 base and J lost 10; bases outside the gene matches: 7. CDR3 length: 15 amino acids.

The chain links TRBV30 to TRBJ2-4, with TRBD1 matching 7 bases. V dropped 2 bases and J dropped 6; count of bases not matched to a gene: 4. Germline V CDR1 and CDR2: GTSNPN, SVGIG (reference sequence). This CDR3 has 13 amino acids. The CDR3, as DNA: TGTGCCTGGAGTACCGGGACAGCAAACATTCAGTACTTC. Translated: CAWSTGTANIQYF.

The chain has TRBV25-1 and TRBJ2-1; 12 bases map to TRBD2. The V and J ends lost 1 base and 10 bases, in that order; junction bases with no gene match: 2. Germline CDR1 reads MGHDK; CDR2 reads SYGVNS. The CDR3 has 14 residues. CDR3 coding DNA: TGTGCCAGCAGTGAATCTAGCGGGAGGGGAGAGCAGTTCTTC. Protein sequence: CASSESSGRGEQFF.

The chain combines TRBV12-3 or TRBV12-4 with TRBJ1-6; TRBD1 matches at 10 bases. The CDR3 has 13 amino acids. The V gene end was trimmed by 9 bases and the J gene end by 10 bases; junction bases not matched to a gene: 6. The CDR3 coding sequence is TGTGCCAGTGCGGGACAGGGGACATCACCCCTCCACTTT. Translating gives CASAGQGTSPLHF.

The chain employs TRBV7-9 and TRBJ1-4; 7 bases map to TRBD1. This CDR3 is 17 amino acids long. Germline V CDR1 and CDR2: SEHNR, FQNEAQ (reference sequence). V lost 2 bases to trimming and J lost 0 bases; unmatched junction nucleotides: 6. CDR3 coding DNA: TGTGCCAGCAGCTTAAGGAAACAGGGGCCAACTAATGAAAAACTGTTTTTT. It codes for CASSLRKQGPTNEKLFF.

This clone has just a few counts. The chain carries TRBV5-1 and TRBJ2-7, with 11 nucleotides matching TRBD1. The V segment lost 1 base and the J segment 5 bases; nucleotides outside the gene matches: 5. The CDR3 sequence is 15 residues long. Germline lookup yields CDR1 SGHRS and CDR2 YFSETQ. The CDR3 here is CASSLTGQGVHEQYF. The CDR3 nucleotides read TGCGCCAGCAGCTTGACGGGACAGGGGGTCCACGAGCAGTACTTC.

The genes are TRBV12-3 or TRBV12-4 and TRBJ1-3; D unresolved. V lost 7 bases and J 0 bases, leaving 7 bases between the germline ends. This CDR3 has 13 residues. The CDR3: CASTLLSGNTIYF. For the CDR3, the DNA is TGTGCCAGCACCTTACTCTCTGGAAACACCATATATTTT.

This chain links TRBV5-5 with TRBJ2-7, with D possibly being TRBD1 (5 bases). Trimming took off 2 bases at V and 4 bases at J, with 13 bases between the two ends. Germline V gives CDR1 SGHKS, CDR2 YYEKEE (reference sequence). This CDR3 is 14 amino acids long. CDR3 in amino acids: CASSFQRQTYEQYF. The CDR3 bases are TGTGCCAGCAGCTTTCAACGACAGACTTACGAGCAGTACTTC.

CDR3: CASSYSANEDTEAFF. CDR3 DNA sequence: TGTGCCAGCAGTTACTCTGCGAACGAGGACACTGAAGCTTTCTTT. The rearrangement joins TRBV6-2 or TRBV6-3 to TRBJ1-1; no firm D call. CDR1 MNHEY and CDR2 SVGEGT come from the germline V gene. This CDR3 contains 15 residues. V was cut by 0 bases and J by 3 bases, with 11 bases left in between.

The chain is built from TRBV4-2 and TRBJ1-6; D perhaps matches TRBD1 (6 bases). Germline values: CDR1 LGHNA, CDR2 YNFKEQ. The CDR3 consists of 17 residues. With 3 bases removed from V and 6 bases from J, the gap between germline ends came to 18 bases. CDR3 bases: TGTGCCAGCAGCCAGATCCTGGGGGGGGCGCGTAATTCACCCCTCCACTTT. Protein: CASSQILGGARNSPLHF.

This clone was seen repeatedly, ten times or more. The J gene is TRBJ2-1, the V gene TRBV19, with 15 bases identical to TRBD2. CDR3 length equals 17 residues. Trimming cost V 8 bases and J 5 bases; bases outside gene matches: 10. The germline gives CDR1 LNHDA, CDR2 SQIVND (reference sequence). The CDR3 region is CASSGLAGGPRDNEQFF. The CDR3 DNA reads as TGTGCCAGTTCCGGACTAGCGGGGGGGCCTAGGGACAATGAGCAGTTCTTC.

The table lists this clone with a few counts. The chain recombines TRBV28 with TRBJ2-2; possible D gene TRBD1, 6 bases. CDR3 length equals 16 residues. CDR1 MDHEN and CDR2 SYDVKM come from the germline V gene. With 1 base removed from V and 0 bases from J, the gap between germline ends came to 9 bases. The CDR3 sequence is CASSLYPGANTGELFF. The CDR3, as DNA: TGTGCCAGCAGTTTATATCCAGGGGCGAACACCGGGGAGCTGTTTTTT.

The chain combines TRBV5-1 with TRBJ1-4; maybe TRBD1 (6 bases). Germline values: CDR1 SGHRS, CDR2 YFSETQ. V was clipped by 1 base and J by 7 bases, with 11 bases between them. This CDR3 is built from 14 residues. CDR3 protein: CASSLSSGAEKLFF. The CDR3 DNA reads TGCGCCAGCAGCTTGTCGTCAGGGGCTGAAAAACTGTTTTTT.

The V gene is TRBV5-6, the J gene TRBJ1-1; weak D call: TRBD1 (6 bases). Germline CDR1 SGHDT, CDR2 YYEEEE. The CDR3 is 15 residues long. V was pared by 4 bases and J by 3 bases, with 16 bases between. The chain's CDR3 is CASSLARTEDTEAFF. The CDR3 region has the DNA TGTGCCAGCAGCCTTGCCCGGACAGAGGACACTGAAGCTTTCTTT. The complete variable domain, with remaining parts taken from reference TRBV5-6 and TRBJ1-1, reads DAGVTQSPTHLIKTRGQQVTLRCSPKSGHDTVSWYQQALGQGPQFIFQYYEEEERQRGNFPDRFSGHQFPNYSSELNVNALLLGDSALYLCASSLARTEDTEAFFGQGTRLTVV.

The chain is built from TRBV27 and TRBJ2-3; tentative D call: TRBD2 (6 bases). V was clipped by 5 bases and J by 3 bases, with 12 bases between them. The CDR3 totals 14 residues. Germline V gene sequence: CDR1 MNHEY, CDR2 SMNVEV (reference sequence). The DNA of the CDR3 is TGTGCCAGCAGTAGGGAGGTGCTGACAGATACGCAGTATTTT. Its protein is CASSREVLTDTQYF.

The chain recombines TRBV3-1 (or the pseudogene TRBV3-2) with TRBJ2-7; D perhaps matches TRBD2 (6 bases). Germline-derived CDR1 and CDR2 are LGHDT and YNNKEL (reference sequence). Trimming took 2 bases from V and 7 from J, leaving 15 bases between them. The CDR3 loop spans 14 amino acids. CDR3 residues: CASSQQPGVREQYF. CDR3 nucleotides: TGTGCCAGCAGCCAACAGCCGGGGGTTAGGGAGCAGTACTTC.

CDR3 region: CAISESSPGAYEQYF. The DNA of the CDR3 is TGTGCCATCAGTGAGTCGTCCCCGGGGGCCTACGAGCAGTACTTC. The rearrangement uses TRBV10-3 and TRBJ2-7; possible D gene TRBD2, 6 bases. The CDR3 contains 15 residues. Per the germline V gene, CDR1 is ENHRY and CDR2 is SYGVKD. V shed 0 bases and J shed 2 bases, with 11 bases lying between them.

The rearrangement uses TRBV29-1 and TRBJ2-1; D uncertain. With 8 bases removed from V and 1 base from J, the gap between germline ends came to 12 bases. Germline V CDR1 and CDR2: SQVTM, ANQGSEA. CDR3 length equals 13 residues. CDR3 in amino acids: CSFSRRSYNEQFF. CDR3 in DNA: TGCAGCTTCTCCCGGCGGTCCTACAATGAGCAGTTCTTC.

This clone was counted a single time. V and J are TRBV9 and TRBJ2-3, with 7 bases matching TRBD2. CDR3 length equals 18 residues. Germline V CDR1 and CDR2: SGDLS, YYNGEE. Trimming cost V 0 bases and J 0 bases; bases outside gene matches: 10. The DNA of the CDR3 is TGTGCCAGCAGCGTAGAAGATGCGGGGGAAGGGAGCACAGATACGCAGTATTTT. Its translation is CASSVEDAGEGSTDTQYF.

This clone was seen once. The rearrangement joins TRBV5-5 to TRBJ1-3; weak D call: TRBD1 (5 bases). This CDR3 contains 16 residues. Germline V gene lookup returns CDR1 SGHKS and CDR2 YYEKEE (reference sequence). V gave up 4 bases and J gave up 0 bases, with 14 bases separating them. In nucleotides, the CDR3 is TGTGCCAGCAGCCCCCAGGCGGGGCACTCTGGAAACACCATATATTTT. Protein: CASSPQAGHSGNTIYF.

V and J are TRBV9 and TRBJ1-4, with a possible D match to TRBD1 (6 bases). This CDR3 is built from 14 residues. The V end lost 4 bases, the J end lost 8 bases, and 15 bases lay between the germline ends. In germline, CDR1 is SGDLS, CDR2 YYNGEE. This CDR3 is CASSPVTGGEKLFF. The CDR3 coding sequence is TGTGCCAGCAGCCCCGTGACGGGGGGCGAAAAACTGTTTTTT.

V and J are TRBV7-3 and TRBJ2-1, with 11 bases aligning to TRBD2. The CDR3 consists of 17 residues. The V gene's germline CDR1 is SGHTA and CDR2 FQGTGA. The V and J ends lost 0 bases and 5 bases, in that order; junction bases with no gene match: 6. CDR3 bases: TGTGCCAGCAGCTTAACATTCGCTAGCGGGAGGAACAATGAGCAGTTCTTC. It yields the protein CASSLTFASGRNNEQFF.

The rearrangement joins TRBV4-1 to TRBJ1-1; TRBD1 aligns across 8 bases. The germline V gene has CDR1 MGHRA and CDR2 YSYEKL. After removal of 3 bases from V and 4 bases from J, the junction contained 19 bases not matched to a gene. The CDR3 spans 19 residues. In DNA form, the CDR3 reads TGCGCCAGCAGCCAGAAATACATAGAGTGGACAGGGAGGGGCACTGAAGCTTTCTTT. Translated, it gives CASSQKYIEWTGRGTEAFF.

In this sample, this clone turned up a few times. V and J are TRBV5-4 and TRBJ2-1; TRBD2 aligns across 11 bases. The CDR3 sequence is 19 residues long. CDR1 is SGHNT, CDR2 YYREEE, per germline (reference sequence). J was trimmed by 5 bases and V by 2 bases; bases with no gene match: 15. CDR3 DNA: TGTGCCAGCAGCTTAGCCCGCTCTAGCGGGGGGAGGGTCGACAATGAGCAGTTCTTC. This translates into CASSLARSSGGRVDNEQFF. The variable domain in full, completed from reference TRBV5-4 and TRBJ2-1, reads ETGVTQSPTHLIKTRGQQVTLRCSSQSGHNTVSWYQQALGQGPQFIFQYYREEENGRGNFPPRFSGLQFPNYSSELNVNALELDDSALYLCASSLARSSGGRVDNEQFFGPGTRLTVL.